These 13 T cell receptor beta chains came from one sample sequenced in a study of blood T cell repertoires in COVID-19 (TCRdb year 2020). Libraries were prepared through the immunoSEQ multiplex PCR assay. TCRdb took over this immuneACCESS table, retaining in-frame rearrangements with V and J assigned. Such tables are incomplete; in checked studies, under half of the missing clones stem from an unresolved V gene, and the remainder is unexplained. Across this sample there are fewer than 350,000 clones, with 70% to 90% seen only once. Jointly, the top ten make up around 3.9% of the sample. The specimen was peripheral blood. All receptors derive from a woman aged 50 to 65 with active or convalescent COVID-19.

The chain links TRBV6-5 to TRBJ2-1; 7 bases match TRBD1. Trimming at V came to 1 base and at J to 13 bases, leaving 7 bases not matched to a gene. Germline-derived CDR1 and CDR2 are MNHEY and SVGAGI. The CDR3 is 13 amino acids. CDR3 loop: CASSYFSGTAQFF. The CDR3 coding sequence is TGTGCCAGCAGTTACTTCTCCGGGACAGCACAGTTCTTC.

The genes are TRBV6-1 and TRBJ1-5; weak D call: TRBD1 (6 bases). Between the trimmed V and J ends, which lost 3 bases and 4 bases, there was a span of 16 bases. CDR1 is MNHNS, CDR2 SASEGT, per germline. This CDR3 is built from 16 residues. CDR3 loop: CASSDLPGTLNQPQHF. The CDR3 DNA reads TGTGCCAGCAGTGATTTGCCCGGGACACTAAATCAGCCCCAGCATTTT.

This clone was counted a few times. This chain uses TRBV29-1 with TRBJ2-7, with 8 bases lining up with TRBD2. Germline V CDR1 and CDR2: SQVTM, ANQGSEA. The CDR3 extends over 15 amino acids. V lost 4 bases to trimming and J lost 3 bases; unmatched junction nucleotides: 11. The chain's CDR3 is CSVVSGAGVGYEQYF. DNA for the CDR3: TGCAGCGTTGTCTCGGGAGCGGGAGTCGGCTACGAGCAGTACTTC.

The J gene is TRBJ1-1, the V gene TRBV19, with D hard to call. Germline-derived CDR1 and CDR2 are LNHDA and SQIVND (reference sequence). V gave up 3 bases and J gave up 2 bases, with 10 bases separating them. The CDR3 covers 14 residues. CDR3 in DNA: TGTGCCAGTAGTATGTGGCAGGCTAACACTGAAGCTTTCTTT. Its protein product is CASSMWQANTEAFF. Filled out from reference TRBV19 and TRBJ1-1, the complete variable domain reads DGGITQSPKYLFRKEGQNVTLSCEQNLNHDAMYWYRQDPGQGLRLIYYSQIVNDFQKGDIAEGYSVSREKKESFPLTVTSAQKNPTAFYLCASSMWQANTEAFFGQGTRLTVV.

The chain employs TRBV10-3 and TRBJ2-7; 8 nucleotides align to TRBD1. The germline V gene has CDR1 ENHRY and CDR2 SYGVKD. This CDR3 is 14 amino acids long. Trimming took 6 bases from V and 0 from J; bases not matched to a gene: 4. CDR3 in DNA: TGTGCCATCAGCGAGGACAGGGACTCCTACGAGCAGTACTTC. It is translated as CAISEDRDSYEQYF.

The rearrangement joins TRBV5-6 to TRBJ2-7, with 7 positions matching TRBD2. Germline values: CDR1 SGHDT, CDR2 YYEEEE. The CDR3 is 15 residues long. Losses at the gene ends were 4 bases for V and 3 bases for J; bases not matched to a gene: 10. The CDR3 region is CASSPRVASGYEQYF. The CDR3 DNA reads as TGTGCCAGCAGCCCGAGAGTGGCTAGCGGCTACGAGCAGTACTTC.

This chain uses TRBV6-5 with TRBJ1-1; perhaps TRBD1 as D (6 bases). CDR1 is MNHEY, CDR2 SVGAGI, per germline. V lost 7 bases to trimming and J lost 0 bases, with 12 bases between them. The CDR3 is 14 residues long. CDR3 loop: CASTPGGMNTEAFF. CDR3 nucleotide sequence: TGTGCCAGCACCCCTGGGGGCATGAACACTGAAGCTTTCTTT.

The chain has TRBV7-9 and TRBJ1-4; 8 bases line up with TRBD1. Germline trimming cut 6 bases from V and 6 bases from J; bases unmatched to any gene: 9. Germline values: CDR1 SEHNR, CDR2 FQNEAQ (reference sequence). The CDR3 contains 15 residues. The DNA for the CDR3 is TGTGCCAGCAGTTACCTCCAGGGGGCAGATGAAAAACTGTTTTTT. Its protein is CASSYLQGADEKLFF.

The V and J genes are TRBV7-9 and TRBJ1-1; tentatively, D is TRBD1 (5 bases). CDR1 SEHNR and CDR2 FQNEAQ come from the germline V gene (reference sequence). The CDR3 totals 14 residues. Trimming left V 2 bases short and J 0 bases short, with 7 bases between. CDR3 region: CASSLRGLNTEAFF. In DNA form, the CDR3 reads TGTGCCAGCAGCTTAAGGGGCCTGAACACTGAAGCTTTCTTT.

This rearrangement joins TRBV7-6 to TRBJ1-3; D unclear. The V end lost 5 bases, the J end lost 2 bases, and 13 bases lay between the germline ends. This CDR3 is built from 15 residues. Germline loops: CDR1 SGHVS, CDR2 FNYEAQ. The CDR3 protein is CASSQSVPPGNTIYF. CDR3 in DNA: TGTGCCAGCAGCCAGTCAGTCCCTCCTGGAAACACCATATATTTT.

This chain connects TRBV2 to TRBJ2-2; tentatively, D is TRBD1 (6 bases). The CDR3 consists of 15 residues. Germline V gene sequence: CDR1 SNHLY, CDR2 FYNNEI. V was clipped by 3 bases and J by 3 bases, with 11 bases between them. The CDR3 reads CASSDWTDYTGELFF. The CDR3 DNA reads TGTGCCAGCAGTGATTGGACAGACTACACCGGGGAGCTGTTTTTT.

The V and J genes are TRBV5-6 and TRBJ2-2, with TRBD2 identical over 11 bases. Germline assignment: CDR1 SGHDT and CDR2 YYEEEE. CDR3 length: 18 amino acids. The junction had 11 bases not matched to a gene; V was cut back by 3 bases and J by 4 bases. CDR3 loop: CASSWGLADIFFTGELFF. The CDR3 DNA is TGTGCCAGCAGCTGGGGACTAGCGGACATTTTTTTCACCGGGGAGCTGTTTTTT.

The chain employs TRBV4-1 and TRBJ2-6; weak D call: TRBD1 (6 bases). CDR1 and CDR2 (germline): MGHRA, YSYEKL. The ends were cut back, 4 bases at V and 0 bases at J, with 16 bases in the middle. The CDR3 runs 18 residues. Here the CDR3 DNA reads TGCGCCAGCAGCCTATCGGGACAAAGGTTCTCTGGGGCCAACGTCCTGACTTTC. Its protein product is CASSLSGQRFSGANVLTF.